These 7 T cell receptor beta chains share one sample of origin, sequenced in a study of T cell responses to AZD1222 COVID-19 vaccine. Sequenced by immunoSEQ multiplex PCR; TCRdb stores in-frame clones only, minus some. This repertoire shows more than 85,000 clones, about 88% found once; its top ten account for approximately 15%. This specimen consisted of peripheral blood, obtained on day 0 of AZD1222 vaccination. These receptors were taken from an adult in good health.

The chain combines TRBV10-3 with TRBJ1-6; D is possibly TRBD1 (6 bases). Deletions cut 6 bases from V and 10 bases from J, with 16 bases between. CDR3 length: 14 residues. Germline V CDR1 and CDR2: ENHRY, SYGVKD. The CDR3 nucleotides read TGTGCCATCAGCGTGCGGGGGCAGGAGTCACCCCTCCACTTT. It translates to CAISVRGQESPLHF.

V is TRBV5-1 and J is TRBJ2-3; the match to TRBD2 covers 8 bases. Germline V CDR1 and CDR2: SGHRS, YFSETQ. The CDR3 runs 16 residues. V gave up 0 bases and J gave up 0 bases; unmatched junction bases: 3. CDR3 amino acids: CASSLGIAGSTDTQYF. The CDR3 DNA reads as TGCGCCAGCAGCTTGGGGATAGCGGGGAGCACAGATACGCAGTATTTT. Full variable domain (remainder filled in from reference TRBV5-1 and TRBJ2-3): KAGVTQTPRYLIKTRGQQVTLSCSPISGHRSVSWYQQTPGQGLQFLFEYFSETQRNKGNFPGRFSGRQFSNSRSEMNVSTLELGDSALYLCASSLGIAGSTDTQYFGPGTRLTVL.

V usage is TRBV12-3 or TRBV12-4 and J usage is TRBJ1-2; unclear D gene. The CDR3 loop spans 13 amino acids. With 5 bases removed from V and 8 bases from J, the gap between germline ends came to 15 bases. CDR3 sequence (DNA): TGTGCCAGCAGTAACTCCGCAGGCCGGGGCTACACCTTC. Its translation is CASSNSAGRGYTF.

The chain uses TRBV7-6 and TRBJ1-2; D call uncertain. V was clipped by 0 bases and J by 5 bases, with 7 bases between them. The CDR3 length is 13 residues. The V gene's germline CDR1 is SGHVS and CDR2 FNYEAQ. The CDR3 region has the DNA TGTGCCAGCAGCTTAGCGAGAGGGTATGGCTACACCTTC. Protein: CASSLARGYGYTF.

This rearrangement joins TRBV4-2 to TRBJ2-3, with D unresolved. Germline values: CDR1 LGHNA, CDR2 YNFKEQ. The CDR3 covers 15 residues. Trimming took 1 base from V and 0 from J, leaving 8 bases between them. The CDR3 DNA follows: TGTGCCAGCAGCCAAGTCCTATTGAGCACAGATACGCAGTATTTT. This sequence encodes CASSQVLLSTDTQYF.

The chain recombines TRBV7-9 with TRBJ2-1, with D perhaps TRBD2 (5 bases). The CDR3 sequence is 15 residues long. Between the trimmed V and J ends, which lost 2 bases and 4 bases, there was a span of 12 bases. From germline, CDR1 is SEHNR and CDR2 FQNEAQ (reference sequence). DNA of the CDR3: TGTGCCAGCAGCTTACGAACGGAGGTATACAATGAGCAGTTCTTC. This gives the protein CASSLRTEVYNEQFF.

The V call is TRBV19, the J call TRBJ1-2; TRBD1 is a possible D gene (5 bases). V lost 3 bases to trimming and J lost 7 bases, with 18 bases between them. The CDR3 covers 15 residues. Germline V gives CDR1 LNHDA, CDR2 SQIVND (reference sequence). In DNA form, the CDR3 reads TGTGCCAGTAGTATCCCGTGGGCAGGGCACAGTGGCTACACCTTC. Encoded protein: CASSIPWAGHSGYTF.